This T cell receptor (beta chain) comes out of a study of T cell repertoires in cytomegalovirus infection. Turning to the study itself: In public TCR beta signatures, there were indications of both CMV infection and matching HLA type. The study's findings and limits: There were HLA-C-restricted CMV-specific TCR beta clonotypes dominating the ex vivo response.

In the case of this clonotype: Its antigen is undetermined.

TCRdb itself ran the reads through MiXCR, one entry per CDR3 protein. Of around 190,000 distinct CDR3 sequences listed, around an eighth were seen once; the top ten hold about a quarter. The CDR3 loop spans 16 amino acids. Per germline, CDR1 KGHSH and CDR2 LQKENI. The V end was cut by 5 bases, the J end by 2 bases, with 17 bases between. Sequenced sample: PBMCs. This chain joins TRBV18 and TRBJ2-3, with D uncertain. The clonotype was recovered from a human donor in good health (CMV status not recorded). Some clones in this sample may be carry-over from other donors' samples. This CDR3 is CASSADRVGSTDTQYF. CDR3 in DNA: TGTGCCAGCTCAGCGGACCGAGTCGGGTCCACAGATACGCAGTATTTT.